This TCR beta chain is drawn from a study of cytomegalovirus exposure and HLA in healthy donors. Findings of the study overall: There were reportedly fewer N-insertions in an Asian-associated ancestry cluster than the roughly 670-donor mean, in a later analysis.

The donors (healthy individuals) were bone marrow donors. For this clone: No antigen is known for it.

The CDR3 extends over 13 amino acids. Looked up from germline, CDR1 is MDHEN and CDR2 is SYDVKM. V lost 7 bases, J lost 5 bases, and 12 bases lay in between. The PCR used 60 Vbeta and 13 Jbeta primers. Assay used: immunoSEQ multiplex PCR; TCRdb lists only in-frame clones, some missing. Among around 200,000 clones listed, 70% to 90% were seen once. Sequenced sample: PBMCs. The V and J genes are TRBV28 and TRBJ1-5; no clear D gene. This TCR derives from a woman in her forties or fifties in good health and CMV-seronegative. The CDR3 here is CASTAPYDQPQHF. The CDR3 coding sequence is TGTGCCAGCACCGCCCCCTATGATCAGCCCCAGCATTTT.